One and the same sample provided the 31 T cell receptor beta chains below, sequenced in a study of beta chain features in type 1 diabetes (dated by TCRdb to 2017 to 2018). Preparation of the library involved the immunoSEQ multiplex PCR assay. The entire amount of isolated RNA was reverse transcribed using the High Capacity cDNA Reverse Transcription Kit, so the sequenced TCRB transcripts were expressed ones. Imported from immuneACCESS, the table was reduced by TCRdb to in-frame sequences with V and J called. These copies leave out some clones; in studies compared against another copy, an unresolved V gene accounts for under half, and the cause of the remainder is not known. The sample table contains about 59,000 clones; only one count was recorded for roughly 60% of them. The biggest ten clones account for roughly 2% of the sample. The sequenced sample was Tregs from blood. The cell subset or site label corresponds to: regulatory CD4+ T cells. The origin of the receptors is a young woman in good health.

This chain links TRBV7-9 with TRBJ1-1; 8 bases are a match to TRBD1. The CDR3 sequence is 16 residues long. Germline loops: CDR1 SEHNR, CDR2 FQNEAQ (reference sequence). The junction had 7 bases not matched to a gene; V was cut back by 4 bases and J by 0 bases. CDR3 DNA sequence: TGTGCCAGCAGCTCCGCCGGACAGGGCCTGAACACTGAAGCTTTCTTT. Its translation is CASSSAGQGLNTEAFF.

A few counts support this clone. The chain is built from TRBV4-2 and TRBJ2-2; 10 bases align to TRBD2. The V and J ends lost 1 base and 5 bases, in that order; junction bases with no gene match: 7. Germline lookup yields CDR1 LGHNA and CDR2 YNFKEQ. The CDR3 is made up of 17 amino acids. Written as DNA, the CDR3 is TGTGCCAGCAGCCAAGCCAGCGGGGGGGCCCGGACCGGGGAGCTGTTTTTT. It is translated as CASSQASGGARTGELFF.

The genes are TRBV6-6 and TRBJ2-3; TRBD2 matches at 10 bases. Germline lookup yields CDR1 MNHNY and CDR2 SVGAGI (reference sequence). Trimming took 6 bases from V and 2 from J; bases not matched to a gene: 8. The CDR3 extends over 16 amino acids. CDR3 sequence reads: CASRTASGGFTDTQYF. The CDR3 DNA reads TGTGCCAGCAGAACCGCTAGCGGGGGCTTCACAGATACGCAGTATTTT.

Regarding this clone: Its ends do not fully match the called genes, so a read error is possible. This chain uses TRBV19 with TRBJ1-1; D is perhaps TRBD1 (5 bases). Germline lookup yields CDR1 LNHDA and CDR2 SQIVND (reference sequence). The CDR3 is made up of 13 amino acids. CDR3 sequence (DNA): TGTGCGAGTAAAAGACAGACGAACACTGAAGCTTTCTTT. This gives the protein CASKRQTNTEAFF.

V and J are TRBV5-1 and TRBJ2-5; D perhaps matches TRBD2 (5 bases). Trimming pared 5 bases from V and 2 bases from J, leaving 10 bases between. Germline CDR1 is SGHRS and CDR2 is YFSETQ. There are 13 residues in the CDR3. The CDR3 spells CASRGGTQETQYF. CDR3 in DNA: TGCGCCAGCAGAGGAGGAACTCAAGAGACCCAGTACTTC.

The CDR3 bases are TGTGCCAGCAGTCATGACAGGGGCTATGGCTACACCTTC. Encoded protein: CASSHDRGYGYTF. This chain connects TRBV6-5 to TRBJ1-2; TRBD1 matches 8 bases. Per the germline V gene, CDR1 is MNHEY and CDR2 is SVGAGI. The CDR3 extends over 13 amino acids. Trimming took 5 bases from V and 4 from J; bases not matched to a gene: 3.

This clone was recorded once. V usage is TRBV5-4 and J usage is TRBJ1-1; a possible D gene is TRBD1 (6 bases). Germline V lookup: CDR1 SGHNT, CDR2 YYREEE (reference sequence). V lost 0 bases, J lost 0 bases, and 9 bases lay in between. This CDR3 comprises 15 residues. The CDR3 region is CASSLGQGMNTEAFF. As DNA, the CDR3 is TGTGCCAGCAGCTTGGGCCAGGGGATGAACACTGAAGCTTTCTTT.

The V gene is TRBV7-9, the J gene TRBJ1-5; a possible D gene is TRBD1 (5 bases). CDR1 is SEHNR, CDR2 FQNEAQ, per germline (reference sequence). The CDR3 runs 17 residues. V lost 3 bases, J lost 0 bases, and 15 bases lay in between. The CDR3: CASSLGGASYSNQPQHF. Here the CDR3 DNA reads TGTGCCAGCAGCTTGGGGGGAGCCTCATATAGCAATCAGCCCCAGCATTTT.

The CDR3, as DNA: TGTGCCAGCAGCTCGGAGGACAGGGGGCGTTATGGCTACACCTTC. This gives the protein CASSSEDRGRYGYTF. The rearrangement uses TRBV7-8 and TRBJ1-2; 11 nucleotides line up with TRBD1. There are 15 residues in the CDR3. Germline-derived CDR1 and CDR2 are SGHVS and FQNEAQ. With 4 bases clipped from V and 5 bases from J, the junction kept 6 bases outside the gene matches. The full variable domain, in which reference TRBV7-8 and TRBJ1-2 provide the parts outside the CDR3, is GAGVSQSPRYKVAKRGQDVALRCDPISGHVSLFWYQQALGQGPEFLTYFQNEAQLDKSGLPSDRFFAERPEGSVSTLKIQRTQQEDSAVYLCASSSEDRGRYGYTFGSGTRLTVV.

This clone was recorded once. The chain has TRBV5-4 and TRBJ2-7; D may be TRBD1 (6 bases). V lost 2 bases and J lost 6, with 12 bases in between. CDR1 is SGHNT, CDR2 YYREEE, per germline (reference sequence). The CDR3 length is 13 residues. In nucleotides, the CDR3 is TGTGCCAGCAGCTTCAAAGGGGGTTTCGAGCAGTACTTC. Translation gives CASSFKGGFEQYF.

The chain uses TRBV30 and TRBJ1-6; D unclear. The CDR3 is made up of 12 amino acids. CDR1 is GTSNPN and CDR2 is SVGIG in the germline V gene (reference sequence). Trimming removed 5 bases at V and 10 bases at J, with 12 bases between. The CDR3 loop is CAWDSRRSPLHF. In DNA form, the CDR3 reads TGTGCCTGGGACTCAAGACGCTCACCCCTCCACTTT.

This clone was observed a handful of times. CDR3 protein: CASSTGTSSQETQYF. CDR3 nucleotides: TGTGCCAGCAGTACCGGGACTAGTTCCCAAGAGACCCAGTACTTC. This chain uses TRBV2 with TRBJ2-5, with 8 nucleotides matching TRBD2. The CDR3 extends over 15 amino acids. The V and J ends lost 5 bases and 1 base, in that order; junction bases with no gene match: 6. Germline CDR1 SNHLY, CDR2 FYNNEI.

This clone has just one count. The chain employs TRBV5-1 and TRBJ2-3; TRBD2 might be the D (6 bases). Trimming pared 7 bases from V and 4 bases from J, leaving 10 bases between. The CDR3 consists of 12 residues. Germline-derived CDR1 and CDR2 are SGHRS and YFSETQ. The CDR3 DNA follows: TGCGCCAGCGCCGCGGGGTCAGATACGCAGTATTTT. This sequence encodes CASAAGSDTQYF.

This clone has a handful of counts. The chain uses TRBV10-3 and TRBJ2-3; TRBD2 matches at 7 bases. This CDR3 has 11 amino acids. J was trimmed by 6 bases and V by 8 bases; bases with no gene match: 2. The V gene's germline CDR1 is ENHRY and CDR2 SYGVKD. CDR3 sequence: CAIYGGDTQYF. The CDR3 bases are TGTGCCATCTACGGGGGGGATACGCAGTATTTT.

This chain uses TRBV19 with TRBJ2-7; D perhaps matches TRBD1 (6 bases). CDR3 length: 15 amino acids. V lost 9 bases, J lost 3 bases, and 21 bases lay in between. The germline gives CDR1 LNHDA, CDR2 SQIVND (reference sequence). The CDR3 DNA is TGTGCCAGCACTGCCAGGGGCGCCCCAAACTACGAGCAGTACTTC. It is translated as CASTARGAPNYEQYF.

CDR3 sequence: CASSLAGTQRETQYF. The CDR3 nucleotides read TGTGCCAGCAGCCTAGCAGGGACACAGAGGGAGACCCAGTACTTC. The chain links TRBV7-3 to TRBJ2-5, with D tentatively TRBD1 (6 bases). Germline-derived CDR1 and CDR2 are SGHTA and FQGTGA. Trimming stripped 5 bases from V and 5 bases from J, with 18 bases between. The CDR3 is 15 residues long.

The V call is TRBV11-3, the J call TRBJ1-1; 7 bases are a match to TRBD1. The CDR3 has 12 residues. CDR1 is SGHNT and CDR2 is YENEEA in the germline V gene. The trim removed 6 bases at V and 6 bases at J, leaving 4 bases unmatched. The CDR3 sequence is CASRRQGSEAFF. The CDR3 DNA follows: TGTGCCAGCAGAAGACAGGGCTCTGAAGCTTTCTTT.

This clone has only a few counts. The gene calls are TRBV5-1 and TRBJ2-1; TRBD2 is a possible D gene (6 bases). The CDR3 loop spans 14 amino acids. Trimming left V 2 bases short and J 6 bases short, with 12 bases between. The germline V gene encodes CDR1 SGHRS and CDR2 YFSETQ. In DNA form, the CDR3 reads TGCGCCAGCAGCTTCCTTTCAGCGGGCAATGAGCAGTTCTTC. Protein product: CASSFLSAGNEQFF.

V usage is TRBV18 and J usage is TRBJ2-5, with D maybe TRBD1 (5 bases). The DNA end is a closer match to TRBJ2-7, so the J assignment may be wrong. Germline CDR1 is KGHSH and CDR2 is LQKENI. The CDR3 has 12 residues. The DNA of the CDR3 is TGTGCCAGCTCACCAGACAGCTACGAGCAGTACTTC. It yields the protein CASSPDSYEQYF.

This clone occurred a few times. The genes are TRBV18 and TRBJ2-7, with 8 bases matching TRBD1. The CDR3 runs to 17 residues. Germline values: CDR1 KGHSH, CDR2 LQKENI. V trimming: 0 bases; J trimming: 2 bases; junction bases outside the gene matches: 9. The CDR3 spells CASSPPPGDRLTYEQYF. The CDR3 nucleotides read TGTGCCAGCTCACCACCCCCCGGGGACAGGCTTACCTACGAGCAGTACTTC.

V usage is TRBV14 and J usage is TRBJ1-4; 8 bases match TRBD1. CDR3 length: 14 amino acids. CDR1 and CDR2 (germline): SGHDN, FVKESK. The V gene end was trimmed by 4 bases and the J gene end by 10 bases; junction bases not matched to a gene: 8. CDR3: CASSRGQGWGKLFF. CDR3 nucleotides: TGTGCCAGCAGCCGAGGACAGGGATGGGGAAAACTGTTTTTT.

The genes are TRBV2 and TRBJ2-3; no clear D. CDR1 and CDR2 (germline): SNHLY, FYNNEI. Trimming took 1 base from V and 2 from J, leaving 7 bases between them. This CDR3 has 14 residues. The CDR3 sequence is CASSEGGSTDTQYF. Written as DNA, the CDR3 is TGTGCCAGCAGTGAAGGTGGCTCCACAGATACGCAGTATTTT.

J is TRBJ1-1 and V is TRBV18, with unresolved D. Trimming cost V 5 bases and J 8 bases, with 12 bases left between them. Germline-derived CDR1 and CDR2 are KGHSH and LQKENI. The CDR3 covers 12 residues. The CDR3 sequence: CASSGSLREAFF. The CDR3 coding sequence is TGTGCCAGCTCAGGGTCACTGCGGGAAGCTTTCTTT.

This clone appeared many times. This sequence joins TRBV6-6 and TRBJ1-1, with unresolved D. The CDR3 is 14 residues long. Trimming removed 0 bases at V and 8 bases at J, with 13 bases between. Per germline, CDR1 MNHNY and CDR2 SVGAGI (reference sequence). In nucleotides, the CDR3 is TGTGCCAGCAGTTACTCGATTAGCTTCCCAGAAGCTTTCTTT. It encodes CASSYSISFPEAFF.

CDR3: CSVEDRRAGGFGEQYF. Here the CDR3 DNA reads TGCAGCGTTGAAGATCGACGCGCGGGAGGTTTTGGCGAGCAGTACTTC. V gene TRBV29-1 combines with J gene TRBJ2-5, with 8 positions matching TRBD2. Judging by the DNA end, TRBJ2-7 fits better; the J call may be wrong. This CDR3 has 16 residues. Per the germline V gene, CDR1 is SQVTM and CDR2 is ANQGSEA.

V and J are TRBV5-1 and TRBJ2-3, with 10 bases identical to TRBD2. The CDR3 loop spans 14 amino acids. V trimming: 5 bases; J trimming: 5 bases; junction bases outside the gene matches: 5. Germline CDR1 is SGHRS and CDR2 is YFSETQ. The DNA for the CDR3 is TGCGCCAGCAGTTCTAGCGGGGGCGGAGATACGCAGTATTTT. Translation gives CASSSSGGGDTQYF. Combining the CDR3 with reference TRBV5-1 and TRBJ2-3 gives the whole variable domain KAGVTQTPRYLIKTRGQQVTLSCSPISGHRSVSWYQQTPGQGLQFLFEYFSETQRNKGNFPGRFSGRQFSNSRSEMNVSTLELGDSALYLCASSSSGGGDTQYFGPGTRLTVL.

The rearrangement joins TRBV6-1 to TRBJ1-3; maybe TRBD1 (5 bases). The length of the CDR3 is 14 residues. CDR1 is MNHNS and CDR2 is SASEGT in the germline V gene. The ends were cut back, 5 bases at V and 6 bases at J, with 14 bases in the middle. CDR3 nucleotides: TGTGCCAGCAGTCCTAGGGCAGGGATAAACACCATATATTTT. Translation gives CASSPRAGINTIYF.

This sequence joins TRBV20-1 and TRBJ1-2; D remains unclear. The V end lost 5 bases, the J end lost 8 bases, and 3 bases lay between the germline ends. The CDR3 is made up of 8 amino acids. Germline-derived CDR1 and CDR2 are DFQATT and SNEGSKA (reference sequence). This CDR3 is CSAGGYTF. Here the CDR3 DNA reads TGCAGTGCTGGCGGCTACACCTTC.

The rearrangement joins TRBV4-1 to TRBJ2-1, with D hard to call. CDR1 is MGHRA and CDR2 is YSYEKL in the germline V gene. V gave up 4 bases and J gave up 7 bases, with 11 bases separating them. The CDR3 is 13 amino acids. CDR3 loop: CASSPTWANEQFF. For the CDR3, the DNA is TGCGCCAGCAGCCCGACATGGGCGAATGAGCAGTTCTTC.

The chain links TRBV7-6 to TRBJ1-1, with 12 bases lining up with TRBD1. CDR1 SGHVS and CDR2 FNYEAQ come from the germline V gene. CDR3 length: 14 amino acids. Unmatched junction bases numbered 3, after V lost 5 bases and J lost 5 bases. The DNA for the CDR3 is TGTGCCAGCAGCCCGGGACAGGGGGCGACTGAAGCTTTCTTT. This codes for CASSPGQGATEAFF.

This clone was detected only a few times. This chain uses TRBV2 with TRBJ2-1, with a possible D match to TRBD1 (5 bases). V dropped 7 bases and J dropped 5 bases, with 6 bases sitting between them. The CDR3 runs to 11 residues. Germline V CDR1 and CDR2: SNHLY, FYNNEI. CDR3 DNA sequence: TGTGCCAGCAAACAGGACAATGAGCAGTTCTTC. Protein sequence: CASKQDNEQFF.